The source of this T cell receptor beta chain is a study of OX40 agonist ivuxolimab in advanced cancers. Study details: All patients had ivuxolimab intravenously every 2 weeks at 0.01 to 10 mg/kg. Of mixed ages from about 20 to 80 and averaging 60 years, the group was approximately 80% male. Notes on the study in general: Clones of CD4+ and CD8+ blood T cells grew by week 6 at doses of 0.1 to 3.0 mg/kg.

Germline values: CDR1 MRHNA, CDR2 SNTAGT. With 4 bases clipped from V and 5 bases from J, the junction kept 4 bases outside the gene matches. This CDR3 spans 13 amino acids. The method was immunoSEQ multiplex PCR; TCRdb's version includes in-frame clones alone and lacks a portion of them. The data hold about 96,000 clones, with about four fifths observed a single time. About this clone itself: Its antigen is unknown.

The clonotype originates from an adult with an advanced solid tumor such as melanoma, head and neck, liver or kidney cancer. Sequencing used CD4+ or CD8+ T cells sorted from blood, obtained in a trial of the OX40 agonist ivuxolimab. This rearrangement joins TRBV6-4 to TRBJ2-5; TRBD1 matches 7 bases. The DNA for the CDR3 is TGTGCCAGCAGTGCTAACAGGGGCGAGACCCAGTACTTC. It codes for CASSANRGETQYF.